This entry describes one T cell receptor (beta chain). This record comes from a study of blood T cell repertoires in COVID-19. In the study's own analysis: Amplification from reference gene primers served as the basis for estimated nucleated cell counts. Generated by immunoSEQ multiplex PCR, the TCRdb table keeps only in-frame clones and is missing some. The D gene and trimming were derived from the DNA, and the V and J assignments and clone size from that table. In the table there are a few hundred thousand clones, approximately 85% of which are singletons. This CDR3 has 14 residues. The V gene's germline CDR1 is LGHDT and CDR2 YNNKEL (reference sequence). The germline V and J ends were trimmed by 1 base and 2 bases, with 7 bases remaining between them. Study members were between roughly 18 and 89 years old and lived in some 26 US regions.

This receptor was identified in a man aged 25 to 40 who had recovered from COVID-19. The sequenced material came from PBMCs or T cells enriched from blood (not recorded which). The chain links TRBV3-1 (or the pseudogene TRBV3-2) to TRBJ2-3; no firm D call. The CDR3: CASSQGPITDTQYF. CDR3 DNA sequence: TGTGCCAGCAGCCAAGGGCCCATCACAGATACGCAGTATTTT.